One sample yielded the 25 T cell receptor beta chains listed below, sequenced in a study of control samples from healthy donors and cancer patients. Profiling relied on immunoSEQ multiplex PCR, and the TCRdb table lists in-frame clones only, not all of them. The table has around 70,000 clones, more than 75% seen once; the top ten hold about 2.2%. The sequenced sample consisted of PBMCs. These receptor sequences come from a woman aged 50 to 60 with head and neck cancer.

The V gene is TRBV12-3 or TRBV12-4, the J gene TRBJ2-3; no reliable D call. The germline V and J ends were trimmed by 6 bases and 3 bases, with 4 bases remaining between them. The CDR3 loop spans 11 amino acids. For the CDR3, the DNA is TGTGCCAGCAGGCAAACAGATACGCAGTATTTT. This gives the protein CASRQTDTQYF.

The V and J genes are TRBV5-1 and TRBJ2-1; D gene unclear. V lost 0 bases and J 8 bases, leaving 15 bases between the germline ends. Germline V gene sequence: CDR1 SGHRS, CDR2 YFSETQ. The CDR3 runs to 15 residues. CDR3 nucleotide sequence: TGCGCCAGCAGCTTGGGAGTCGTAGGGCGTCATGAGCAGTTCTTC. Its translation: CASSLGVVGRHEQFF. The full variable domain, with the rest looked up from reference TRBV5-1 and TRBJ2-1, is KAGVTQTPRYLIKTRGQQVTLSCSPISGHRSVSWYQQTPGQGLQFLFEYFSETQRNKGNFPGRFSGRQFSNSRSEMNVSTLELGDSALYLCASSLGVVGRHEQFFGPGTRLTVL.

The chain combines TRBV18 with TRBJ1-2, with a tentative D call TRBD1 (5 bases). CDR3 size: 15 residues. Germline V CDR1 and CDR2: KGHSH, LQKENI. Trimming pared 4 bases from V and 2 bases from J, leaving 14 bases between. The CDR3 reads CASSQRMDTNYGYTF. The CDR3 region has the DNA TGTGCCAGCTCACAACGCATGGACACCAACTATGGCTACACCTTC.

Only one count was recorded for this clone. Different DNA sequences within this sample yield the same CDR3. The genes are TRBV5-1 and TRBJ1-1; D gene ambiguous. The CDR3 extends over 14 amino acids. The germline V gene encodes CDR1 SGHRS and CDR2 YFSETQ. V was clipped by 0 bases and J by 1 base, with 7 bases between them. CDR3 sequence (DNA): TGCGCCAGCAGCTTGGTTTCTGGGAACACTGAAGCTTTCTTT. Its translation: CASSLVSGNTEAFF.

DNA for the CDR3: TGTGCCAGCAGCTTAAGAGCGGGGGACCTCTACAATGAGCAGTTCTTC. Protein product: CASSLRAGDLYNEQFF. The gene calls are TRBV7-3 and TRBJ2-1; TRBD2 agrees at 8 bases. The CDR3 runs to 16 residues. Germline V gives CDR1 SGHTA, CDR2 FQGTGA. V gave up 1 base and J gave up 3 bases; unmatched junction bases: 5.

The chain employs TRBV11-1 and TRBJ2-5; D is perhaps TRBD1 (6 bases). Germline CDR1 reads SGHAT; CDR2 reads FQDESV (reference sequence). V lost 1 base and J lost 0, with 12 bases in between. The CDR3 covers 16 residues. CDR3 amino acids: CASSLGQELYQETQYF. For the CDR3, the DNA is TGTGCCAGCAGCTTAGGACAGGAGCTGTACCAAGAGACCCAGTACTTC.

The chain combines TRBV10-3 with TRBJ1-1, with unresolved D. Per the germline V gene, CDR1 is ENHRY and CDR2 is SYGVKD. The CDR3 totals 14 residues. Trimming cost V 2 bases and J 4 bases, with 11 bases left between them. The CDR3 sequence: CAISEANLGTEAFF. The DNA of the CDR3 is TGTGCCATCAGTGAGGCTAATTTGGGCACTGAAGCTTTCTTT.

The chain combines TRBV6-5 with TRBJ2-1; 7 bases map to TRBD1. The J segment lost 7 bases and the V segment lost 5 bases, leaving 11 bases of the junction unmatched. The CDR3 runs to 15 residues. Germline V gene data show CDR1 as MNHEY and CDR2 as SVGAGI. The CDR3: CASSRGQLSGNEQFF. CDR3 nucleotides: TGTGCCAGCAGTAGGGGACAGCTCTCCGGGAATGAGCAGTTCTTC.

This clone has a handful of counts. The junction departs from germline at one end; a sequencing error may be responsible. This chain connects TRBV3-1 (or the pseudogene TRBV3-2) to TRBJ2-3; D is uncertain. The CDR3 is 15 amino acids. Germline CDR1 and CDR2: LGHDT and YNNKEL (reference sequence). In DNA, the CDR3 is TGTGCCAGCAGCCAAGACCGGCGGACCACAGATACGCAGTGTTTT. Its protein product is CASSQDRRTTDTQCF.

Comments on this clone: The sample holds other DNA sequences that translate to the same CDR3. The rearrangement uses TRBV7-2 and TRBJ1-1; D call uncertain. The V gene's germline CDR1 is SGHTA and CDR2 FQGNSA. The CDR3 is made up of 13 amino acids. The V end lost 3 bases, the J end lost 0 bases, and 5 bases lay between the germline ends. This chain's CDR3 is CASSLGMNTEAFF. The DNA for the CDR3 is TGTGCCAGCAGCTTGGGTATGAACACTGAAGCTTTCTTT.

This clone was picked up a small number of times. This chain uses TRBV5-1 with TRBJ2-2; D tentatively fits TRBD1 or TRBD2 (5 bases each). CDR1 is SGHRS and CDR2 is YFSETQ in the germline V gene. The CDR3 spans 14 residues. Trimming took 10 bases from V and 0 from J, leaving 13 bases between them. CDR3 in amino acids: CASGLLANTGELFF. In DNA form, the CDR3 reads TGCGCCTCGGGGCTACTCGCGAACACCGGGGAGCTGTTTTTT.

This clone was picked up a small number of times. The rearrangement links TRBV2 to TRBJ1-1; D gene ambiguous. The V and J ends lost 5 bases and 3 bases respectively, with 10 bases between them. CDR1 and CDR2 (germline): SNHLY, FYNNEI. CDR3 size: 13 residues. The DNA of the CDR3 is TGTGCCAGCAGTCTACAGTCCGACACTGAAGCTTTCTTT. This codes for CASSLQSDTEAFF.

CDR3 loop: CASMGSGGNEKLFF. In DNA, the CDR3 is TGTGCCAGCATGGGAAGTGGTGGTAATGAAAAACTGTTTTTT. The chain joins TRBV27 to TRBJ1-4; D uncertain. Trimming removed 7 bases from V and 4 bases from J, with 13 bases in between. The CDR3 consists of 14 residues. CDR1 and CDR2 (germline): MNHEY, SMNVEV (reference sequence).

The genes are TRBV12-3 or TRBV12-4 and TRBJ2-1; D ambiguous. The CDR3 is made up of 13 amino acids. V lost 1 base and J 15 bases, leaving 16 bases between the germline ends. The CDR3 loop is CASSLDEGRGSFF. In DNA form, the CDR3 reads TGTGCCAGCAGTTTAGATGAAGGCAGAGGCTCGTTCTTC.

The V and J genes are TRBV19 and TRBJ2-1; 9 nucleotides align to TRBD2. Germline assignment: CDR1 LNHDA and CDR2 SQIVND (reference sequence). Trimming cost V 3 bases and J 8 bases; bases outside gene matches: 5. This CDR3 has 14 residues. The CDR3 protein is CASSMGLASDEQFF. The DNA for the CDR3 is TGTGCCAGTAGTATGGGACTAGCTTCCGATGAGCAGTTCTTC.

Note on this clone: This may be a read error, as it is one base from a much larger clone. The chain is built from TRBV20-1 and TRBJ2-7; D is unclear. The length of the CDR3 is 14 residues. The germline V gene has CDR1 DFQATT and CDR2 SNEGSKA (reference sequence). The CDR3 region has the DNA TGCAATGCTAGTCGGCGGACCAACTCCTACGAGCAGTACTTC. Protein product: CNASRRTNSYEQYF.

This chain joins TRBV9 and TRBJ2-2, with D unresolved. Germline lookup yields CDR1 SGDLS and CDR2 YYNGEE. The CDR3 covers 16 residues. Trimming removed 6 bases at V and 0 bases at J, with 15 bases between. The CDR3 DNA reads TGTGCCAGCACCACGGCCGGCGGAGCGAACACCGGGGAGCTGTTTTTT. Protein sequence: CASTTAGGANTGELFF.

This chain joins TRBV19 and TRBJ1-2, with a weak D call TRBD1 (5 bases). V was pared by 4 bases and J by 5 bases, with 11 bases between. This CDR3 region has 13 residues. Looked up from germline, CDR1 is LNHDA and CDR2 is SQIVND (reference sequence). For the CDR3, the DNA is TGTGCCAGTAGTACCCGGGACGAGTATGGCTACACCTTC. It specifies CASSTRDEYGYTF.

This clone is a singleton in its sample. This chain links TRBV15 with TRBJ2-7; a possible D gene is TRBD1 (6 bases). The V gene's germline CDR1 is LNHNV and CDR2 YYDKDF (reference sequence). The CDR3 has 14 amino acids. Deletions cut 0 bases from V and 6 bases from J, with 12 bases between. This CDR3 is CATSRDRGTFEQYF. CDR3 bases: TGTGCCACCAGCAGAGATCGTGGGACATTCGAGCAGTACTTC.

The J gene is TRBJ2-3, the V gene TRBV7-3, with a possible D match to TRBD2 (6 bases). Germline V gives CDR1 SGHTA, CDR2 FQGTGA. Trimming removed 2 bases at V and 2 bases at J, with 11 bases between. CDR3 length: 15 residues. CDR3 nucleotides: TGTGCCAGCAGCTTACGGGGGTCCAACACAGATACGCAGTATTTT. Its protein is CASSLRGSNTDTQYF.

The V gene is TRBV18, the J gene TRBJ1-5; 8 nucleotides line up with TRBD1. CDR1 is KGHSH, CDR2 LQKENI, per germline. The V gene end was trimmed by 0 bases and the J gene end by 4 bases; junction bases not matched to a gene: 2. This CDR3 has 15 amino acids. CDR3 amino acids: CASSPPGQGNQPQHF. For the CDR3, the DNA is TGTGCCAGCTCACCACCAGGACAGGGTAATCAGCCCCAGCATTTT.

The rearrangement joins TRBV28 to TRBJ2-7; a weak D match, TRBD1 (6 bases). Germline V gives CDR1 MDHEN, CDR2 SYDVKM. Trimming removed 11 bases at V and 1 base at J, with 9 bases between. The CDR3 runs to 11 residues. The CDR3 bases are TGTGCCGTCCAGGGGTCCTACGAGCAGTACTTC. Translating it yields CAVQGSYEQYF.

The chain recombines TRBV5-6 with TRBJ1-2, with 7 bases that match TRBD1. This CDR3 comprises 15 residues. V dropped 4 bases and J dropped 2; count of bases not matched to a gene: 8. From germline, CDR1 is SGHDT and CDR2 YYEEEE. The CDR3 sequence is CASSHRDRGNYGYTF. The CDR3 nucleotides are TGTGCCAGCAGCCACCGGGACAGAGGGAACTATGGCTACACCTTC.

The chain combines TRBV7-8 with TRBJ2-7, with D possibly matching TRBD1 (5 bases). The CDR3 extends over 14 amino acids. Per germline, CDR1 SGHVS and CDR2 FQNEAQ. V was cut by 3 bases and J by 1 base, with 10 bases left in between. CDR3 sequence reads: CASSFLRESYEQYF. The DNA of the CDR3 is TGTGCCAGCAGCTTTCTCAGGGAATCCTACGAGCAGTACTTC.

The genes are TRBV28 and TRBJ2-3; 9 bases are a match to TRBD2. Germline trimming cut 4 bases from V and 4 bases from J; bases unmatched to any gene: 12. Germline CDR1 is MDHEN and CDR2 is SYDVKM. This CDR3 is 17 amino acids long. The CDR3 here is CASSSPGRRGGPDTQYF. The CDR3 DNA sequence: TGTGCCAGCAGTTCCCCCGGGAGGCGGGGGGGCCCAGATACGCAGTATTTT.